The entry below describes one TCR beta chain. The data were obtained in a study of blood T cell repertoires in COVID-19. As for the study in general: T cells, B-cell-depleted T cells, or PBMCs provided the cDNA or gDNA that served as material.

TCRdb's copy holds only in-frame clones and misses some; the assay was immunoSEQ multiplex PCR. The sample lists about 200,000 clones, 86% occurring once. Sequencing input: peripheral blood. The receptor comes from a man aged 30-40 years who had recovered from COVID-19.

The CDR3 sequence is CASSSISEGEPEKLFF. CDR3 bases: TGTGCCAGTAGTTCAATCAGTGAAGGGGAACCCGAAAAACTGTTTTTT. This chain joins TRBV19 and TRBJ1-4, with D possibly matching TRBD1 (5 bases). The CDR3 spans 16 residues. The V gene's germline CDR1 is LNHDA and CDR2 SQIVND (reference sequence). V lost 5 bases and J 8 bases, leaving 21 bases between the germline ends.